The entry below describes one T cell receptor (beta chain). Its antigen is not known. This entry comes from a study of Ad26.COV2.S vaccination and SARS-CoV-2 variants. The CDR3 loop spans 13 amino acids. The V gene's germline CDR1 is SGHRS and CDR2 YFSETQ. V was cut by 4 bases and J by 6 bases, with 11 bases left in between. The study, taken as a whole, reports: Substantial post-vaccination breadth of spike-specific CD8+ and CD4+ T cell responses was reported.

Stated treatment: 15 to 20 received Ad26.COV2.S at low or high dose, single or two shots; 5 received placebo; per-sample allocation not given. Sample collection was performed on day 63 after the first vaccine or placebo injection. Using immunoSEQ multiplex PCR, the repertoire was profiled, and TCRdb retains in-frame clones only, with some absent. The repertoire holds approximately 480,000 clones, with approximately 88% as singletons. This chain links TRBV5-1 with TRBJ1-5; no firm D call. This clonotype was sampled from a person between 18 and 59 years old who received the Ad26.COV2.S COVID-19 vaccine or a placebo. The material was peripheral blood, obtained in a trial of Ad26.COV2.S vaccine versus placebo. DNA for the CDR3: TGCGCCAGCAGCCTTAGCTGGGGTCAGCCCCAGCATTTT. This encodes CASSLSWGQPQHF.